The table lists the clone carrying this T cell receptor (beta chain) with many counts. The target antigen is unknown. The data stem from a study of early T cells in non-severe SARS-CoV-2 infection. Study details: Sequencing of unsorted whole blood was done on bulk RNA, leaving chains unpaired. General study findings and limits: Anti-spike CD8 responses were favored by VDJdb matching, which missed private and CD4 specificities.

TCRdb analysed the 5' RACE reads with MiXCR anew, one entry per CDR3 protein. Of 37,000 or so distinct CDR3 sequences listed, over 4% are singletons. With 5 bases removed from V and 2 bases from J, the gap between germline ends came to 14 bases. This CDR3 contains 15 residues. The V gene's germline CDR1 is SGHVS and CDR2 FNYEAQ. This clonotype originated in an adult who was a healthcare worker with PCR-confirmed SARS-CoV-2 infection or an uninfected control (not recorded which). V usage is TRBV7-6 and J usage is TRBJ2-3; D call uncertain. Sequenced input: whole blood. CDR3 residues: CASSPDRWDTDTQYF. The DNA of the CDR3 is TGTGCCAGCAGCCCCGATCGTTGGGACACAGATACGCAGTATTTT.